The 17 T cell receptor beta chains below all came from one sample that was sequenced in a study of OX40 agonist ivuxolimab in advanced cancers. Sequenced by immunoSEQ multiplex PCR; TCRdb stores in-frame clones only, minus some. The data hold around 34,000 clones, with roughly 84% observed a single time. Sequenced here: CD4+ or CD8+ T cells sorted from blood, sampled in a trial of the OX40 agonist ivuxolimab. The receptors shown here come from an adult with an advanced solid tumor such as melanoma, head and neck, liver or kidney cancer.

The table lists this clone with a count of one. V is TRBV4-2 and J is TRBJ2-2, with D possibly being TRBD1 or TRBD2 (5 bases each). Germline values: CDR1 LGHNA, CDR2 YNFKEQ. CDR3 size: 15 residues. Trimming pared 3 bases from V and 9 bases from J, leaving 17 bases between. The CDR3 loop is CASSHTRAEGRELFF. Here the CDR3 DNA reads TGTGCCAGCAGCCACACCAGGGCCGAGGGCCGGGAGCTGTTTTTT.

This chain connects TRBV19 to TRBJ2-1; D gene ambiguous. Deletions cut 3 bases from V and 6 bases from J, with 12 bases between. CDR3 length: 14 residues. Germline lookup yields CDR1 LNHDA and CDR2 SQIVND (reference sequence). The CDR3 region is CASSMVGASNEQFF. CDR3 bases: TGTGCCAGTAGTATGGTGGGTGCTAGCAATGAGCAGTTCTTC.

In DNA, the CDR3 is TGTGCCAGCAGTGGGTCTCCGGGACTAGCGGTCTACGAGCAGTACTTC. Its protein is CASSGSPGLAVYEQYF. This rearrangement joins TRBV6-1 to TRBJ2-7; 11 nucleotides line up with TRBD2. The CDR3 has 16 amino acids. Germline-derived CDR1 and CDR2 are MNHNS and SASEGT. Trimming at V came to 4 bases and at J to 3 bases, leaving 8 bases not matched to a gene.

This clone turned up a few times. The V and J genes are TRBV19 and TRBJ2-1, with unresolved D. V lost 5 bases and J lost 5, with 10 bases in between. This CDR3 region has 13 residues. Per germline, CDR1 LNHDA and CDR2 SQIVND (reference sequence). This chain's CDR3 is CASSVGSNNEQFF. DNA of the CDR3: TGTGCCAGTAGTGTCGGGTCCAACAATGAGCAGTTCTTC.

The chain links TRBV6-5 to TRBJ2-3; perhaps TRBD1 as D (6 bases). Germline loops: CDR1 MNHEY, CDR2 SVGAGI. Trimming shortened V by 5 bases and J by 10 bases, and 10 bases separated the two germline ends. This CDR3 is 11 amino acids long. CDR3 coding DNA: TGTGCCAGCAGTGAAAGGGGGTCGCAGTATTTT. Protein product: CASSERGSQYF.

V gene TRBV6-1 combines with J gene TRBJ2-7; 10 positions match TRBD2. CDR3 length: 14 amino acids. V was pared by 5 bases and J by 3 bases, with 4 bases of the junction left unmatched. Germline V CDR1 and CDR2: MNHNS, SASEGT. The CDR3 spells CASSLAGAGYEQYF. The CDR3, as DNA: TGTGCCAGCAGTCTAGCGGGAGCCGGCTACGAGCAGTACTTC.

This chain joins TRBV4-1 and TRBJ2-2, with D unresolved. With 4 bases removed from V and 5 bases from J, the gap between germline ends came to 17 bases. This CDR3 region has 16 residues. In germline, CDR1 is MGHRA, CDR2 YSYEKL. CDR3 sequence (DNA): TGCGCCAGCAGCCTCGGCCTCTTATTGGAGACCGGGGAGCTGTTTTTT. Residues: CASSLGLLLETGELFF.

This sequence joins TRBV9 and TRBJ1-3; D perhaps matches TRBD1 (6 bases). The CDR3 spans 15 residues. The ends were cut back, 0 bases at V and 0 bases at J, with 7 bases in the middle. Germline CDR1 SGDLS, CDR2 YYNGEE. In nucleotides, the CDR3 is TGTGCCAGCAGCGTAGAAGGGGGCTCTGGAAACACCATATATTTT. This translates into CASSVEGGSGNTIYF.

The rearrangement uses TRBV30 and TRBJ1-4, with 7 bases lining up with TRBD1. The trim removed 5 bases at V and 9 bases at J, leaving 3 bases unmatched. The CDR3 has 11 residues. CDR1 and CDR2 from the germline V gene are GTSNPN and SVGIG (reference sequence). The CDR3 coding sequence is TGTGCCTGGGGGACAGCCCAAAAACTGTTTTTT. Translation gives CAWGTAQKLFF.

This chain joins TRBV7-6 and TRBJ2-7, with 9 bases that match TRBD1. V lost 5 bases and J lost 2; bases outside the gene matches: 7. Germline-derived CDR1 and CDR2 are SGHVS and FNYEAQ. The CDR3 length is 15 residues. DNA for the CDR3: TGTGCCAGCAGCCCTGGACAGGGGATCACCTACGAGCAGTACTTC. Translation: CASSPGQGITYEQYF.

This chain uses TRBV6-5 with TRBJ1-2; 7 bases match TRBD1. From germline, CDR1 is MNHEY and CDR2 SVGAGI. V was clipped by 2 bases and J by 8 bases; unmatched bases: 5. The CDR3 extends over 13 amino acids. In DNA form, the CDR3 reads TGTGCCAGCAGTTACACCCGGACAGGCGGCTACACCTTC. It encodes CASSYTRTGGYTF.

This sequence joins TRBV19 and TRBJ2-3; D unclear. This CDR3 region has 18 residues. Trimming took off 3 bases at V and 0 bases at J, with 19 bases between the two ends. CDR1 LNHDA and CDR2 SQIVND come from the germline V gene (reference sequence). The CDR3 DNA follows: TGTGCCAGTAGTATTTTATTCCGGACGGTGCTTAGCACAGATACGCAGTATTTT. It specifies CASSILFRTVLSTDTQYF.

The chain links TRBV29-1 to TRBJ2-1; D not certain. This CDR3 has 12 amino acids. With 5 bases removed from V and 0 bases from J, the gap between germline ends came to 5 bases. The germline gives CDR1 SQVTM, CDR2 ANQGSEA. The CDR3 sequence is CSVSNSYNEQFF. For the CDR3, the DNA is TGCAGCGTTAGTAACTCCTACAATGAGCAGTTCTTC.

This rearrangement joins TRBV2 to TRBJ2-7; TRBD2 agrees at 9 bases. V lost 5 bases to trimming and J lost 3 bases; unmatched junction nucleotides: 8. The CDR3 extends over 15 amino acids. Germline-derived CDR1 and CDR2 are SNHLY and FYNNEI. DNA for the CDR3: TGTGCCAGCAGTCCACAGCGGGGGGCGATCTACGAGCAGTACTTC. This translates into CASSPQRGAIYEQYF. Based on the CDR3 plus reference TRBV2 and TRBJ2-7, the full variable domain is EPEVTQTPSHQVTQMGQEVILRCVPISNHLYFYWYRQILGQKVEFLVSFYNNEISEKSEIFDDQFSVERPDGSNFTLKIRSTKLEDSAMYFCASSPQRGAIYEQYFGPGTRLTVT.

The chain recombines TRBV30 with TRBJ1-1; D possibly corresponds to TRBD1 (6 bases). V lost 4 bases, J lost 11 bases, and 17 bases lay in between. The germline gives CDR1 GTSNPN, CDR2 SVGIG (reference sequence). CDR3 size: 12 residues. The CDR3 reads CAWMRGAGRAFF. The CDR3 region has the DNA TGTGCCTGGATGCGGGGGGCGGGGAGGGCTTTCTTT.

The table lists this clone with a count of one. The chain carries TRBV2 and TRBJ2-3; weak D call: TRBD1 (5 bases). Germline loops: CDR1 SNHLY, CDR2 FYNNEI. The CDR3 extends over 16 amino acids. Trimming left V 2 bases short and J 0 bases short, with 12 bases between. The CDR3 region is CASSERGIPSTDTQYF. CDR3 coding DNA: TGTGCCAGCAGTGAAAGGGGCATACCTAGCACAGATACGCAGTATTTT. Based on the CDR3 plus reference TRBV2 and TRBJ2-3, the full variable domain is EPEVTQTPSHQVTQMGQEVILRCVPISNHLYFYWYRQILGQKVEFLVSFYNNEISEKSEIFDDQFSVERPDGSNFTLKIRSTKLEDSAMYFCASSERGIPSTDTQYFGPGTRLTVL.

The count of this clone is one. The rearrangement links TRBV7-9 to TRBJ2-1; 8 positions match TRBD2. Germline V gives CDR1 SEHNR, CDR2 FQNEAQ (reference sequence). Losses at the gene ends were 5 bases for V and 7 bases for J; bases not matched to a gene: 7. The CDR3 loop spans 14 amino acids. In nucleotides, the CDR3 is TGTGCCAGCAGCCTAAGCGGGAGTAGGAATGAGCAGTTCTTC. It yields the protein CASSLSGSRNEQFF.